Reported below is one TCR beta chain. Its target is unknown. Isolated RNA was reverse transcribed into cDNA used as the sequencing template. Profiled with immunoSEQ multiplex PCR; TCRdb holds only in-frame clones, not every one. The sample lists 200,000 or so clones, around 62% occurring once. The data were obtained in a study of CD8+ T cells in alopecia areata. Patients with alopecia areata provided lesional scalp punch biopsies as well as peripheral blood. The CDR3 runs to 15 residues. CDR1 and CDR2 from the germline V gene are SGHAT and FQNNGV. V shed 5 bases and J 2 bases; nucleotides not matched to a gene: 8. Broader study findings: Mice showed TCR sharing more clearly than patients did, possibly owing to HLA.

The chain has TRBV11-2 and TRBJ2-5; 7 nucleotides align to TRBD1. This sample comprised CD4+ T cells sorted from blood, obtained at week 0. The TCR comes from a human donor with alopecia areata. CDR3 DNA: TGTGCCAGCAGCGCAATCCGGGACAGACAAGAGACCCAGTACTTC. Amino acid sequence: CASSAIRDRQETQYF. The whole variable domain, remainder taken from reference TRBV11-2 and TRBJ2-5, is EAGVAQSPRYKIIEKRQSVAFWCNPISGHATLYWYQQILGQGPKLLIQFQNNGVVDDSQLPKDRFSAERLKGVDSTLKIQPAKLEDSAVYLCASSAIRDRQETQYFGPGTRLLVL.